One sample yielded the 26 T cell receptor beta chains listed below, sequenced in a study of T cell changes during pregnancy in multiple sclerosis. Some clones are missing from TCRdb's copy, which holds only in-frame ones; the method was immunoSEQ multiplex PCR. In the table there are tens of thousands of clones, about 88% of which are singletons. This specimen consisted of CD8+ T cells from peripheral blood mononuclear cells, obtained before pregnancy. The receptors here all came from a female donor with multiple sclerosis, enrolled in a pregnancy study.

The CDR3 DNA is TGCAGCGTCCGGACTAGCGGATCGTTCACAGATACGCAGTATTTT. Amino acid sequence: CSVRTSGSFTDTQYF. The chain joins TRBV29-1 to TRBJ2-3; 10 bases map to TRBD2. Germline V gene data show CDR1 as SQVTM and CDR2 as ANQGSEA. Germline trimming cut 6 bases from V and 2 bases from J; bases unmatched to any gene: 8. The CDR3 spans 15 residues.

The chain couples TRBV6-6 to TRBJ1-1; 7 nucleotides line up with TRBD1. Germline-derived CDR1 and CDR2 are MNHNY and SVGAGI (reference sequence). The CDR3 spans 15 residues. V shed 8 bases and J 3 bases; nucleotides not matched to a gene: 12. The CDR3 DNA reads TGTGCCAGCCTGATACACGGGACAGAATACACTGAAGCTTTCTTT. Translated: CASLIHGTEYTEAFF.

The gene calls are TRBV5-4 and TRBJ2-5; 11 nucleotides match TRBD1. CDR1 SGHNT and CDR2 YYREEE come from the germline V gene (reference sequence). Germline trimming cut 4 bases from V and 4 bases from J; bases unmatched to any gene: 6. The CDR3 is 15 residues long. The CDR3 region is CASSAGQGVGETQYF. CDR3 coding DNA: TGTGCCAGCAGCGCGGGACAGGGGGTAGGAGAGACCCAGTACTTC. The full variable domain, in which reference TRBV5-4 and TRBJ2-5 provide the parts outside the CDR3, is ETGVTQSPTHLIKTRGQQVTLRCSSQSGHNTVSWYQQALGQGPQFIFQYYREEENGRGNFPPRFSGLQFPNYSSELNVNALELDDSALYLCASSAGQGVGETQYFGPGTRLLVL.

The chain uses TRBV6-1 and TRBJ1-2; 10 nucleotides line up with TRBD1. The V and J ends lost 6 bases and 6 bases, in that order; junction bases with no gene match: 10. The germline V gene encodes CDR1 MNHNS and CDR2 SASEGT. The CDR3 totals 15 residues. CDR3 DNA: TGTGCCAGCAGCGCCCCCGACAGGGGGCAGAATGGCTACACCTTC. Translation gives CASSAPDRGQNGYTF.

The rearrangement joins TRBV4-3 to TRBJ1-1; D call uncertain. The V gene lost 0 bases and the J gene lost 4 bases, with 6 bases spanning the gap. CDR1 LGHNA and CDR2 YSLEER come from the germline V gene. The CDR3 covers 13 residues. CDR3 nucleotides: TGCGCCAGCAGCCAAGAGGGGAGCACTGAAGCTTTCTTT. Its translation: CASSQEGSTEAFF.

V is TRBV7-8 and J is TRBJ2-7; D not resolved. Trimming removed 1 base from V and 0 bases from J, with 7 bases in between. Germline CDR1 reads SGHVS; CDR2 reads FQNEAQ. The CDR3 has 14 residues. CDR3 in amino acids: CASSLGPRSYEQYF. The CDR3 DNA reads as TGTGCCAGCAGCTTAGGGCCCCGCTCCTACGAGCAGTACTTC.

This clone was seen once. The chain is built from TRBV9 and TRBJ2-5; 8 bases fit TRBD1. Germline V gene sequence: CDR1 SGDLS, CDR2 YYNGEE. This CDR3 has 15 residues. J lost 5 bases, V lost 4 bases, and 10 bases had no gene match. CDR3 protein: CASSTGQGEEETQYF. For the CDR3, the DNA is TGTGCCAGCAGCACCGGACAGGGAGAGGAGGAGACCCAGTACTTC.

The chain links TRBV14 to TRBJ2-5; 8 bases fit TRBD1. There are 15 residues in the CDR3. CDR1 is SGHDN, CDR2 FVKESK, per germline. V shed 2 bases, J shed 2 bases, and the junction held 4 bases outside the gene matches. The chain's CDR3 is CASSQTGGFQETQYF. The CDR3 DNA reads TGTGCCAGCAGCCAAACAGGGGGATTTCAAGAGACCCAGTACTTC.

The chain combines TRBV2 with TRBJ2-1; 11 positions agree with TRBD2. CDR1 and CDR2 from the germline V gene are SNHLY and FYNNEI. This CDR3 region has 15 residues. After removal of 4 bases from V and 1 base from J, the junction contained 0 bases not matched to a gene. CDR3 coding DNA: TGTGCCAGCAGTGTAGCGGGGGGGTCCTACAATGAGCAGTTCTTC. Translation gives CASSVAGGSYNEQFF.

This rearrangement joins TRBV28 to TRBJ2-2, with D maybe TRBD2 (6 bases). This CDR3 is built from 16 residues. The germline V and J ends were trimmed by 3 bases and 0 bases, with 11 bases remaining between them. Looked up from germline, CDR1 is MDHEN and CDR2 is SYDVKM. CDR3 sequence reads: CASSFRPGANTGELFF. The CDR3 DNA reads as TGTGCCAGCAGTTTCAGGCCGGGGGCGAACACCGGGGAGCTGTTTTTT.

This clone was observed a single time. This chain links TRBV5-5 with TRBJ2-7; D is unclear. V lost 4 bases and J lost 4, with 9 bases in between. CDR1 is SGHKS, CDR2 YYEKEE, per germline (reference sequence). The CDR3 is 12 amino acids. The CDR3 bases are TGTGCCAGCAGCCCGTCCGGGTACGAGCAGTACTTC. This codes for CASSPSGYEQYF.

The rearrangement uses TRBV13 and TRBJ2-7; D may be TRBD2 (6 bases). In germline, CDR1 is PRHDT, CDR2 FYEKMQ (reference sequence). This CDR3 has 17 residues. Trimming pared 0 bases from V and 7 bases from J, leaving 22 bases between. DNA of the CDR3: TGTGCCAGCAGCTTAGGCGGGGTAACGGCTGCTGGGGGGGAGCAGTACTTC. This encodes CASSLGGVTAAGGEQYF.

This chain uses TRBV30 with TRBJ2-1, with no clear D. The V and J ends lost 1 base and 7 bases respectively, with 5 bases between them. The V gene's germline CDR1 is GTSNPN and CDR2 SVGIG (reference sequence). CDR3 length equals 11 residues. CDR3 sequence (DNA): TGTGCCTGGAGTGAGGAGAATGAGCAGTTCTTC. It encodes CAWSEENEQFF.

The chain recombines TRBV7-9 with TRBJ2-7; 7 bases map to TRBD2. This CDR3 contains 13 residues. With 3 bases clipped from V and 5 bases from J, the junction kept 4 bases outside the gene matches. Germline V gives CDR1 SEHNR, CDR2 FQNEAQ (reference sequence). CDR3 coding DNA: TGTGCCAGCAGCTTCGGGGGGAGCGACGAGCAGTACTTC. Amino acid sequence: CASSFGGSDEQYF.

The chain recombines TRBV29-1 with TRBJ2-1, with D tentatively TRBD2 (6 bases). Looked up from germline, CDR1 is SQVTM and CDR2 is ANQGSEA. The CDR3 runs to 12 residues. The CDR3 sequence is CAGISSYNEQFF. The CDR3 bases are TGCGCGGGGATTAGCTCCTACAATGAGCAGTTCTTC.

V and J are TRBV18 and TRBJ2-2; D call uncertain. Between the trimmed V and J ends, which lost 2 bases and 2 bases, there was a span of 9 bases. There are 15 residues in the CDR3. Germline CDR1 KGHSH, CDR2 LQKENI. CDR3 residues: CASSPALINTGELFF. For the CDR3, the DNA is TGTGCCAGCTCACCAGCACTGATTAACACCGGGGAGCTGTTTTTT.

V usage is TRBV7-8 and J usage is TRBJ2-3; TRBD2 matches at 11 bases. This CDR3 has 15 amino acids. Per germline, CDR1 SGHVS and CDR2 FQNEAQ. The J segment lost 4 bases and the V segment lost 5 bases, leaving 5 bases of the junction unmatched. Here the CDR3 reads CASSLTSGAPDTQYF. The CDR3 nucleotides read TGTGCCAGCAGCCTGACTAGCGGGGCCCCAGATACGCAGTATTTT.

The rearrangement links TRBV5-6 to TRBJ2-3, with D possibly TRBD1 on 6 matching bases. V was clipped by 4 bases and J by 2 bases, with 20 bases between them. There are 17 residues in the CDR3. Germline V gene lookup returns CDR1 SGHDT and CDR2 YYEEEE. DNA for the CDR3: TGTGCCAGCAGCGGGGCCCAACCAGGGGCCCCCACAGATACGCAGTATTTT. The encoded protein is CASSGAQPGAPTDTQYF.

The chain joins TRBV2 to TRBJ2-5, with TRBD2 as a possible D gene (5 bases). Germline CDR1 and CDR2: SNHLY and FYNNEI. The V end was cut by 8 bases, the J end by 5 bases, with 15 bases between. The CDR3 is made up of 13 amino acids. The CDR3 sequence: CASEGLGGETQYF. The DNA of the CDR3 is TGTGCCAGCGAAGGCCTCGGCGGGGAGACCCAGTACTTC. Full variable domain (rest looked up from reference TRBV2 and TRBJ2-5): EPEVTQTPSHQVTQMGQEVILRCVPISNHLYFYWYRQILGQKVEFLVSFYNNEISEKSEIFDDQFSVERPDGSNFTLKIRSTKLEDSAMYFCASEGLGGETQYFGPGTRLLVL.

This chain uses TRBV15 with TRBJ2-6; weak D call: TRBD1 (5 bases). V lost 0 bases, J lost 1 base, and 7 bases lay in between. Germline V gene lookup returns CDR1 LNHNV and CDR2 YYDKDF (reference sequence). The CDR3 has 16 amino acids. This CDR3 reads CATSRERGSGANVLTF. The CDR3 bases are TGTGCCACCAGCAGAGAAAGGGGTTCTGGGGCCAACGTCCTGACTTTC.

The CDR3 region is CASRTRQDQETQYF. DNA for the CDR3: TGTGCCAGCAGAACCCGACAGGACCAAGAGACCCAGTACTTC. The chain links TRBV6-5 to TRBJ2-5; perhaps TRBD1 as D (6 bases). Trimming cost V 6 bases and J 0 bases, with 11 bases left between them. The CDR3 has 14 residues. CDR1 MNHEY and CDR2 SVGAGI come from the germline V gene.

To note about this clone: A single base is all that separates this from a far larger clone, so a read error is likely. V is TRBV7-3 and J is TRBJ1-2; 7 nucleotides agree with TRBD1. The CDR3 extends over 12 amino acids. J was trimmed by 6 bases and V by 2 bases; bases with no gene match: 0. CDR1 and CDR2 (germline): SGHTA, FQGTGA. DNA of the CDR3: TGTGCCAGCAGCTTAGGGACAGATGGCTACACCTTC. It encodes CASSLGTDGYTF.

There are a few counts of this clone. This chain joins TRBV9 and TRBJ1-1; no definite D call. V dropped 2 bases and J dropped 0 bases, with 2 bases sitting between them. Germline V gene data show CDR1 as SGDLS and CDR2 as YYNGEE. This CDR3 contains 12 residues. Written as DNA, the CDR3 is TGTGCCAGCAGCGTCATGAACACTGAAGCTTTCTTT. Translation: CASSVMNTEAFF.

The genes are TRBV4-1 and TRBJ2-7; D is ambiguous. The ends were cut back, 1 base at V and 0 bases at J, with 10 bases in the middle. The CDR3 covers 15 residues. The germline V gene encodes CDR1 MGHRA and CDR2 YSYEKL. CDR3 region: CASSQVWPISYEQYF. Written as DNA, the CDR3 is TGCGCCAGCAGCCAAGTCTGGCCAATCTCCTACGAGCAGTACTTC.

This clone showed up just once. J is TRBJ2-7 and V is TRBV9; D may be TRBD2 (5 bases). Germline CDR1 is SGDLS and CDR2 is YYNGEE. CDR3 size: 12 residues. V was clipped by 7 bases and J by 2 bases, with 10 bases between them. In DNA, the CDR3 is TGTGCCAGCGGAGGAGGCCCCTACGAGCAGTACTTC. This translates into CASGGGPYEQYF.

V gene TRBV4-1 combines with J gene TRBJ1-1, with a possible D match to TRBD1 (6 bases). Per germline, CDR1 MGHRA and CDR2 YSYEKL. With 4 bases removed from V and 1 base from J, the gap between germline ends came to 16 bases. The CDR3 loop spans 16 amino acids. The CDR3 DNA reads as TGCGCCAGCAGCCCCCTTCCGGGACAAGGGAACACTGAAGCTTTCTTT. The encoded protein is CASSPLPGQGNTEAFF.